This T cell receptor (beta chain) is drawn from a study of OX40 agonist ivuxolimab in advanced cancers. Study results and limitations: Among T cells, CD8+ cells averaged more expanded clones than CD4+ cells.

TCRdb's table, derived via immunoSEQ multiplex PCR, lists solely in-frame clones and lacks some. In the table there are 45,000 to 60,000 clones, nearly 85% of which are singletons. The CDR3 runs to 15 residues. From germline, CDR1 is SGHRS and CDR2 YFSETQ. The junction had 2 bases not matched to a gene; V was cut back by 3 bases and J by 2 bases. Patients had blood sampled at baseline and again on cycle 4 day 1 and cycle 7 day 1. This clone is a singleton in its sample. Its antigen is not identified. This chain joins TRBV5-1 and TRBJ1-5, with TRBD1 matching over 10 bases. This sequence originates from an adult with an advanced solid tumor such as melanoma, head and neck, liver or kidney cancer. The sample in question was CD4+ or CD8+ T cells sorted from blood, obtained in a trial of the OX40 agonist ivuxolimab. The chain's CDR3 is CASSSTGGRNQPQHF. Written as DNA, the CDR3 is TGCGCCAGCAGCTCGACAGGGGGCCGCAATCAGCCCCAGCATTTT.